These 32 T cell receptor beta chains share one sample of origin, sequenced in a study of blood T cell repertoires in COVID-19. Libraries were prepared by immunoSEQ multiplex PCR; TCRdb keeps only in-frame clonotypes and omits some of them. The sample includes some 98,000 clones, approximately 82% of them seen just once. The sample consisted of peripheral blood. The receptor source for this set is a man aged 55 to 70 with acute or convalescent COVID-19.

The V gene is TRBV11-2, the J gene TRBJ1-5; D not resolved. Per the germline V gene, CDR1 is SGHAT and CDR2 is FQNNGV. Trimming left V 8 bases short and J 6 bases short, with 14 bases between. The CDR3 covers 13 residues. CDR3 sequence reads: CASSPREAQPQHF. The CDR3 bases are TGTGCCAGCTCCCCCCGGGAGGCTCAGCCCCAGCATTTT.

This sequence joins TRBV9 and TRBJ2-7; 7 nucleotides align to TRBD1. V trimming: 4 bases; J trimming: 6 bases; junction bases outside the gene matches: 7. The CDR3 contains 13 residues. Germline V lookup: CDR1 SGDLS, CDR2 YYNGEE. CDR3 in DNA: TGTGCCAGCAGCTTTCAAGAGGGGGCCGAGCAGTACTTC. This sequence encodes CASSFQEGAEQYF. Full variable domain (outside the CDR3, taken from reference TRBV9 and TRBJ2-7): DSGVTQTPKHLITATGQRVTLRCSPRSGDLSVYWYQQSLDQGLQFLIQYYNGEERAKGNILERFSAQQFPDLHSELNLSSLELGDSALYFCASSFQEGAEQYFGPGTRLTVT.

The V and J genes are TRBV19 and TRBJ1-1; the D gene is possibly TRBD1 (6 bases). The CDR3 is made up of 15 amino acids. The germline V gene has CDR1 LNHDA and CDR2 SQIVND (reference sequence). V lost 6 bases, J lost 4 bases, and 18 bases lay in between. CDR3 protein: CASRDTGLRSTEAFF. The CDR3 DNA reads TGTGCCAGTAGAGATACAGGGCTCCGAAGCACTGAAGCTTTCTTT.

V gene TRBV27 combines with J gene TRBJ1-1; 7 positions agree with TRBD1. CDR1 is MNHEY, CDR2 SMNVEV, per germline (reference sequence). CDR3 length: 16 residues. J gave up 2 bases and V 4 bases, and 10 bases lay outside the gene matches. The CDR3 region is CASSSATDRPNTEAFF. In DNA form, the CDR3 reads TGTGCCAGCAGTTCTGCTACGGACAGGCCAAACACTGAAGCTTTCTTT.

The chain carries TRBV6-1 and TRBJ2-5; D may be TRBD1 (5 bases). V was pared by 2 bases and J by 2 bases, with 9 bases between. This CDR3 comprises 14 residues. CDR1 is MNHNS, CDR2 SASEGT, per germline. CDR3 loop: CASSELRVQETQYF. The CDR3 coding sequence is TGTGCCAGCAGTGAACTCAGGGTTCAAGAGACCCAGTACTTC.

The chain uses TRBV11-2 and TRBJ2-3; the match to TRBD2 covers 7 bases. V trimming: 1 base; J trimming: 3 bases; junction bases outside the gene matches: 1. The V gene's germline CDR1 is SGHAT and CDR2 FQNNGV. This CDR3 has 14 residues. The chain's CDR3 is CASSLGRGTDTQYF. In DNA form, the CDR3 reads TGTGCCAGCAGCTTAGGGCGGGGGACAGATACGCAGTATTTT. The whole variable domain, remainder taken from reference TRBV11-2 and TRBJ2-3, is EAGVAQSPRYKIIEKRQSVAFWCNPISGHATLYWYQQILGQGPKLLIQFQNNGVVDDSQLPKDRFSAERLKGVDSTLKIQPAKLEDSAVYLCASSLGRGTDTQYFGPGTRLTVL.

The gene calls are TRBV7-2 and TRBJ2-7, with D perhaps TRBD2 (6 bases). Deletions cut 4 bases from V and 4 bases from J, with 17 bases between. This CDR3 region has 15 residues. In germline, CDR1 is SGHTA, CDR2 FQGNSA. The CDR3 DNA reads TGTGCCAGCAGCTACGCTAGCGCACCTCAATACGAGCAGTACTTC. The encoded protein is CASSYASAPQYEQYF.

The chain uses TRBV3-1 (or the pseudogene TRBV3-2) and TRBJ2-7; 10 bases fit TRBD2. V was pared by 4 bases and J by 2 bases, with 2 bases of the junction left unmatched. The CDR3 has 14 residues. The V gene's germline CDR1 is LGHDT and CDR2 YNNKEL (reference sequence). This chain's CDR3 is CASSRSGGAYEQYF. The DNA of the CDR3 is TGTGCCAGCAGCCGGAGCGGGGGGGCCTACGAGCAGTACTTC.

The V gene is TRBV7-2, the J gene TRBJ1-3; D unclear. The germline V and J ends were trimmed by 5 bases and 0 bases, with 8 bases remaining between them. The germline gives CDR1 SGHTA, CDR2 FQGNSA. The CDR3 is made up of 14 amino acids. The CDR3 sequence: CASSLGVSGNTIYF. The CDR3 nucleotides read TGTGCCAGCAGCCTGGGAGTCTCTGGAAACACCATATATTTT. The full variable domain, rest sourced from reference TRBV7-2 and TRBJ1-3, is GAGVSQSPSNKVTEKGKDVELRCDPISGHTALYWYRQSLGQGLEFLIYFQGNSAPDKSGLPSDRFSAERTGGSVSTLTIQRTQQEDSAVYLCASSLGVSGNTIYFGEGSWLTVV.

This clone was counted a few times. CDR3 protein: CSVGTAGDTQYF. CDR3 DNA sequence: TGCAGCGTAGGGACAGCGGGAGATACGCAGTATTTT. The chain is built from TRBV29-1 and TRBJ2-3, with a weak D call TRBD1 (7 bases). The germline V gene encodes CDR1 SQVTM and CDR2 ANQGSEA. V was shortened by 6 bases and J by 5 bases, with 12 bases between the two germline ends. The CDR3 is made up of 12 amino acids.

The chain combines TRBV5-1 with TRBJ2-1; TRBD2 matches at 7 bases. Germline lookup yields CDR1 SGHRS and CDR2 YFSETQ. The CDR3 is 14 residues long. V gave up 1 base and J gave up 7 bases; unmatched junction bases: 5. The CDR3 coding sequence is TGCGCCAGCAGCTTGTTGGGACTACCAAATGAGCAGTTCTTC. It yields the protein CASSLLGLPNEQFF. Supplemented by reference TRBV5-1 and TRBJ2-1, the full variable domain reads KAGVTQTPRYLIKTRGQQVTLSCSPISGHRSVSWYQQTPGQGLQFLFEYFSETQRNKGNFPGRFSGRQFSNSRSEMNVSTLELGDSALYLCASSLLGLPNEQFFGPGTRLTVL.

The chain combines TRBV6-5 with TRBJ2-7; possible D gene TRBD1, 5 bases. This CDR3 region has 13 residues. The V gene lost 5 bases and the J gene lost 3 bases, with 11 bases spanning the gap. Germline V gene sequence: CDR1 MNHEY, CDR2 SVGAGI. The CDR3 sequence is CASSQTAFYEQYV. CDR3 bases: TGTGCCAGCAGTCAGACAGCCTTCTACGAGCAGTACGTC.

The chain joins TRBV7-2 to TRBJ2-7; D is perhaps TRBD1 (5 bases). Germline V CDR1 and CDR2: SGHTA, FQGNSA. CDR3 size: 13 residues. The V and J ends lost 6 bases and 0 bases respectively, with 9 bases between them. In DNA, the CDR3 is TGTGCCAGCAGGCCAGACAGCTCCTACGAGCAGTACTTC. It is translated as CASRPDSSYEQYF.

This clone was observed a few times. V is TRBV6-5 and J is TRBJ2-3, with D possibly TRBD2 on 7 matching bases. CDR3 length: 15 residues. V lost 4 bases, J lost 6 bases, and 17 bases lay in between. Germline V gene data show CDR1 as MNHEY and CDR2 as SVGAGI. The CDR3 is CASSSRGLRRDTQYF. The DNA of the CDR3 is TGTGCCAGCAGTTCGCGGGGGCTACGTAGGGATACGCAGTATTTT.

J is TRBJ2-2 and V is TRBV7-2; D is undetermined. Trimming removed 4 bases from V and 2 bases from J, with 5 bases in between. This CDR3 has 13 residues. Germline loops: CDR1 SGHTA, CDR2 FQGNSA. This CDR3 is CASSSKNTGELFF. The CDR3 nucleotides read TGTGCCAGCAGCTCCAAAAACACCGGGGAGCTGTTTTTT.

The chain carries TRBV7-9 and TRBJ1-1; D is uncertain. Trimming removed 3 bases from V and 4 bases from J, with 9 bases in between. Germline assignment: CDR1 SEHNR and CDR2 FQNEAQ (reference sequence). CDR3 length: 13 residues. In DNA form, the CDR3 reads TGTGCCAGCAGCTTGGCCAGCGGCACTGAAGCTTTCTTT. It is translated as CASSLASGTEAFF. The full variable domain, rest sourced from reference TRBV7-9 and TRBJ1-1, is DTGVSQNPRHKITKRGQNVTFRCDPISEHNRLYWYRQTLGQGPEFLTYFQNEAQLEKSRLLSDRFSAERPKGSFSTLEIQRTEQGDSAMYLCASSLASGTEAFFGQGTRLTVV.

This clone was counted a few times. The chain joins TRBV28 to TRBJ2-3, with 7 nucleotides matching TRBD1. Germline V gene sequence: CDR1 MDHEN, CDR2 SYDVKM. The CDR3 consists of 16 residues. V trimming: 6 bases; J trimming: 0 bases; junction bases outside the gene matches: 9. CDR3 nucleotides: TGTGCCAGCAGAGTAGGGACAGTAACTAGCACAGATACGCAGTATTTT. This gives the protein CASRVGTVTSTDTQYF.

This clone occurred once. V and J are TRBV28 and TRBJ2-1; TRBD1 aligns across 7 bases. The trim removed 6 bases at V and 5 bases at J, leaving 7 bases unmatched. Germline-derived CDR1 and CDR2 are MDHEN and SYDVKM. The CDR3 length is 14 residues. CDR3 nucleotide sequence: TGTGCCAGCAGCCCTTTAGACAGGGACAATGAGCAGTTCTTC. Translating gives CASSPLDRDNEQFF. The variable domain in full, completed from reference TRBV28 and TRBJ2-1, reads DVKVTQSSRYLVKRTGEKVFLECVQDMDHENMFWYRQDPGLGLRLIYFSYDVKMKEKGDIPEGYSVSREKKERFSLILESASTNQTSMYLCASSPLDRDNEQFFGPGTRLTVL.

The chain carries TRBV6-6 and TRBJ2-5, with 7 bases identical to TRBD2. Germline V gene data show CDR1 as MNHNY and CDR2 as SVGAGI (reference sequence). This CDR3 contains 14 residues. The V segment lost 5 bases and the J segment 8 bases; nucleotides outside the gene matches: 11. In DNA form, the CDR3 reads TGTGCCAGCAGTAGCACCGGGACGGGGGGAACCCAGTACTTC. Translating it yields CASSSTGTGGTQYF.

The CDR3 region has the DNA TGTGCCACCGAAGGACTCGCGAACACCGGGGAGCTGTTTTTT. Translating gives CATEGLANTGELFF. The chain is built from TRBV6-5 and TRBJ2-2; D possibly corresponds to TRBD2 (5 bases). The CDR3 length is 14 residues. Germline V CDR1 and CDR2: MNHEY, SVGAGI. Trimming shortened V by 10 bases and J by 0 bases, and 12 bases separated the two germline ends.

The sample holds a few counts of this clone. This rearrangement joins TRBV6-5 to TRBJ1-6; D is ambiguous. Germline V lookup: CDR1 MNHEY, CDR2 SVGAGI. CDR3 length equals 16 residues. Trimming took off 0 bases at V and 7 bases at J, with 13 bases between the two ends. CDR3 in amino acids: CASSYSGPTENSPLHF. The DNA of the CDR3 is TGTGCCAGCAGTTACTCTGGCCCCACAGAAAATTCACCCCTCCACTTT.

V and J are TRBV10-2 and TRBJ2-2; possible D gene TRBD1, 6 bases. V dropped 6 bases and J dropped 1 base, with 9 bases sitting between them. Germline V gives CDR1 WSHSY, CDR2 SAAADI. The CDR3 sequence is 14 residues long. The CDR3 DNA reads as TGCGCCAGCAGGCCGGGACAGAACACCGGGGAGCTGTTTTTT. As protein: CASRPGQNTGELFF.

The J gene is TRBJ1-6, the V gene TRBV5-1, with D possibly matching TRBD1 (5 bases). Germline V gives CDR1 SGHRS, CDR2 YFSETQ. CDR3 size: 15 residues. Trimming cost V 4 bases and J 10 bases, with 18 bases left between them. The CDR3 loop is CASSEQEPTTSPLHF. The DNA of the CDR3 is TGCGCCAGCAGCGAACAGGAGCCAACGACGTCACCCCTCCACTTT.

The chain carries TRBV7-3 and TRBJ1-3; 8 bases are a match to TRBD1. The germline gives CDR1 SGHTA, CDR2 FQGTGA. The CDR3 is 16 amino acids. Trimming cost V 1 base and J 3 bases; bases outside gene matches: 5. The CDR3 sequence is CASSLSQGAGGNTIYF. As DNA, the CDR3 is TGTGCCAGCAGCTTAAGCCAGGGGGCGGGTGGAAACACCATATATTTT.

The chain carries TRBV7-8 and TRBJ2-7; D is unresolved. Trimming left V 5 bases short and J 3 bases short, with 11 bases between. CDR3 length: 13 residues. The germline V gene has CDR1 SGHVS and CDR2 FQNEAQ. CDR3 bases: TGTGCCAGCAGCCCCAAACTATACTACGAGCAGTACTTC. It encodes CASSPKLYYEQYF.

The chain carries TRBV28 and TRBJ2-1, with D perhaps matching TRBD1 (5 bases). CDR1 and CDR2 from the germline V gene are MDHEN and SYDVKM. Between the trimmed V and J ends, which lost 3 bases and 12 bases, there was a span of 24 bases. The CDR3 totals 16 residues. The CDR3 spells CASSFIGAGVKGGQFF. In nucleotides, the CDR3 is TGTGCCAGCAGTTTCATAGGGGCTGGGGTTAAGGGTGGGCAGTTCTTC.

This clone was detected only a few times. The chain carries TRBV5-1 and TRBJ1-1; TRBD1 might be the D (6 bases). Germline CDR1 reads SGHRS; CDR2 reads YFSETQ. Trimming removed 3 bases at V and 3 bases at J, with 12 bases between. The CDR3 extends over 14 amino acids. The CDR3 DNA sequence: TGCGCCAGCAGCTCGGTGGCAGGGGACACTGAAGCTTTCTTT. Translation: CASSSVAGDTEAFF.

The gene calls are TRBV3-1 (or the pseudogene TRBV3-2) and TRBJ1-1; perhaps TRBD1 as D (6 bases). This CDR3 comprises 14 residues. The V end was cut by 4 bases, the J end by 8 bases, with 17 bases between. CDR1 is LGHDT and CDR2 is YNNKEL in the germline V gene (reference sequence). CDR3 DNA: TGTGCCAGCAGCCCCCAGAACCGGGACAAAGAAGCTTTCTTT. Its protein product is CASSPQNRDKEAFF.

The chain combines TRBV28 with TRBJ2-2; TRBD1 matches at 11 bases. Germline CDR1 and CDR2: MDHEN and SYDVKM. This CDR3 region has 14 residues. Trimming at V came to 9 bases and at J to 6 bases, leaving 6 bases not matched to a gene. The CDR3 region is CARRLGQGAGELFF. CDR3 coding DNA: TGTGCCAGAAGGTTGGGACAGGGGGCCGGGGAGCTGTTTTTT. Together with reference TRBV28 and TRBJ2-2, the CDR3 gives the full variable domain: DVKVTQSSRYLVKRTGEKVFLECVQDMDHENMFWYRQDPGLGLRLIYFSYDVKMKEKGDIPEGYSVSREKKERFSLILESASTNQTSMYLCARRLGQGAGELFFGEGSRLTVL.

The sample holds one count of this clone. The chain uses TRBV24-1 and TRBJ1-5, with D unclear. This CDR3 contains 14 residues. CDR1 and CDR2 from the germline V gene are KGHDR and SFDVKD. V was pared by 5 bases and J by 7 bases, with 14 bases between. The CDR3: CATSGGRAGQPQHF. In nucleotides, the CDR3 is TGTGCCACCAGTGGAGGGAGGGCGGGACAGCCCCAGCATTTT.

The rearrangement joins TRBV5-1 to TRBJ2-3; maybe TRBD1 (5 bases). The length of the CDR3 is 15 residues. V was trimmed by 6 bases and J by 0 bases, leaving 14 bases between them. Germline values: CDR1 SGHRS, CDR2 YFSETQ. CDR3 region: CASTILTASTDTQYF. The CDR3 DNA reads as TGCGCCAGCACCATCCTGACAGCTAGCACAGATACGCAGTATTTT.

The chain carries TRBV3-1 (or the pseudogene TRBV3-2) and TRBJ2-1; 11 nucleotides agree with TRBD2. The CDR3 totals 14 residues. Losses at the gene ends were 5 bases for V and 12 bases for J; bases not matched to a gene: 9. CDR1 and CDR2 (germline): LGHDT, YNNKEL (reference sequence). In DNA form, the CDR3 reads TGTGCCAGCAGCTACTGGACTAGCGGGTCCGGGCAGTTCTTC. It encodes CASSYWTSGSGQFF.